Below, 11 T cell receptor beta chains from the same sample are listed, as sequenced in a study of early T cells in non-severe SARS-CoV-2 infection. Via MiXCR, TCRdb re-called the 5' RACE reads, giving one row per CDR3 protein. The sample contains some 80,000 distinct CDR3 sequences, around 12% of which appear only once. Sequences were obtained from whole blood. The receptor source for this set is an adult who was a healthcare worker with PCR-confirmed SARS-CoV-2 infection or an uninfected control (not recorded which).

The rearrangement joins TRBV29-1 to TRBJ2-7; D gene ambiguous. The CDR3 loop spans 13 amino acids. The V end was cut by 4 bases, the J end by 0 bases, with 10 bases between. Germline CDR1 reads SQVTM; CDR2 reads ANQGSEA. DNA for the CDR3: TGCAGCGTTGGCGCCCTAACCTCCTACGAGCAGTACTTC. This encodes CSVGALTSYEQYF.

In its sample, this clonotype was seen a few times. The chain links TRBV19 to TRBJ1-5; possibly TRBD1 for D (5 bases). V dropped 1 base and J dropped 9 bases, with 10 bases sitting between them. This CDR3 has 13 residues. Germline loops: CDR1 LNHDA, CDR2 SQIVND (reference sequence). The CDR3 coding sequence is TGTGCCAGTAGTATAGGCGGGGGAAGGCCCCAGCATTTT. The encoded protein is CASSIGGGRPQHF.

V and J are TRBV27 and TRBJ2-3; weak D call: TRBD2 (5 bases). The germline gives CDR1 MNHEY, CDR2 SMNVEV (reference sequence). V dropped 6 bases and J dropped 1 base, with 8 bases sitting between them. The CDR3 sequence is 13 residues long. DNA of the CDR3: TGTGCCAGCAGCGAGGGCCGCACAGATACGCAGTATTTT. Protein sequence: CASSEGRTDTQYF.

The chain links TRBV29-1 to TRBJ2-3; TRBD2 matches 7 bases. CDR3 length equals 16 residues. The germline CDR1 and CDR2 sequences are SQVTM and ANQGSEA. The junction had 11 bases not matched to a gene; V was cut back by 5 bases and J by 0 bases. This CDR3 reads CSVKGRPGGSTDTQYF. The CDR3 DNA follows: TGCAGCGTTAAAGGAAGACCGGGAGGTAGCACAGATACGCAGTATTTT.

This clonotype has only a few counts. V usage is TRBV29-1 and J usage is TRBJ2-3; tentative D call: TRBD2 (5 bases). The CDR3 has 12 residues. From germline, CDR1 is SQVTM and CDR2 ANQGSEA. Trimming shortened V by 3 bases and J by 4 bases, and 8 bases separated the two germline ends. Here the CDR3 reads CSVDPSPDTQYF. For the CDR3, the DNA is TGCAGCGTTGATCCTAGCCCAGATACGCAGTATTTT.

CDR3 DNA: TGTGCCAGCAGAAAGACTAGCGGGGTGAGGGAGCAGTACTTC. It specifies CASRKTSGVREQYF. This chain uses TRBV12-3 or TRBV12-4 with TRBJ2-7; 11 nucleotides line up with TRBD2. This CDR3 spans 14 amino acids. V shed 6 bases, J shed 7 bases, and the junction held 8 bases outside the gene matches.

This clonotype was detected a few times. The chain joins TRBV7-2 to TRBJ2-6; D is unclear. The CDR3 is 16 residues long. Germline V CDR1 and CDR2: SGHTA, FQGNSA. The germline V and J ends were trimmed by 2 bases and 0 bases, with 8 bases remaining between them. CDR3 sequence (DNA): TGTGCCAGCAGCTTATACCCAAACTCTGGGGCCAACGTCCTGACTTTC. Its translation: CASSLYPNSGANVLTF.

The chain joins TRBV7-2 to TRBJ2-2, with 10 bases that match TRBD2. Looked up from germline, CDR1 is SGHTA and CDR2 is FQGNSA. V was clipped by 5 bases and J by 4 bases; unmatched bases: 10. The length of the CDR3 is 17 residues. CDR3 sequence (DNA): TGTGCCAGCAGCGCCTTACTTACTAGCGGGACCACCGGGGAGCTGTTTTTT. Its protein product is CASSALLTSGTTGELFF.

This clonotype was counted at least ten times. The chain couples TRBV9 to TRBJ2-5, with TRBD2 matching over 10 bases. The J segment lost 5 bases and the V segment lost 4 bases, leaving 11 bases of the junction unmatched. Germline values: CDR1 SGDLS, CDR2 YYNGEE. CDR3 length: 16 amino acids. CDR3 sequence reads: CASSPGTSEGVETQYF. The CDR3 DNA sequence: TGTGCCAGCAGCCCCGGGACTAGCGAGGGAGTGGAGACCCAGTACTTC.

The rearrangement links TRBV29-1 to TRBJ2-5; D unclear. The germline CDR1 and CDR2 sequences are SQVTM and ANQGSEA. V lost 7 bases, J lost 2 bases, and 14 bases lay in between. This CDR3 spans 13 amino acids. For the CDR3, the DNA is TGCAGCGGGTTAAGGGTCCCACAAGAGACCCAGTACTTC. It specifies CSGLRVPQETQYF.

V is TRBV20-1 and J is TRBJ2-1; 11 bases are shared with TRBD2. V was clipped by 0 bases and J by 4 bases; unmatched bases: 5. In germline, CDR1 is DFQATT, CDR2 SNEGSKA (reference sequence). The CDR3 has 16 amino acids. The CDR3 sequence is CSARDPLAGVYNEQFF. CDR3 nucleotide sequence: TGCAGTGCTAGAGACCCACTAGCGGGAGTATACAATGAGCAGTTCTTC.